This TCR beta chain appears in the sequencing data of a study of blood T cell repertoires in COVID-19. Across the whole study: Spain, Italy and the United States supplied samples that represented acute and convalescent COVID-19. Sample material is recorded as cDNA or gDNA derived from T cells, B-cell-depleted T cells, or PBMCs.

The authors' processing: Amplification of reference gene primers was used by the study to estimate nucleated cell counts. Using immunoSEQ multiplex PCR, the repertoire was profiled, and TCRdb retains in-frame clones only, with some absent. V and J calls and clone size come straight from that table; D and trimming were deduced from the DNA. This table holds roughly 75,000 clones, approximately 77% found once. J was trimmed by 6 bases and V by 2 bases; bases with no gene match: 3. CDR3 length: 15 residues. CDR1 and CDR2 (germline): MNHEY, SMNVEV (reference sequence). The TCR sequence derives from an older woman with acute or convalescent COVID-19. The chain employs TRBV27 and TRBJ2-2; the match to TRBD1 covers 10 bases. Sequencing was carried out using peripheral blood. This chain's CDR3 is CASSLGTGAPGELFF. DNA for the CDR3: TGTGCCAGCAGTTTAGGGACAGGGGCCCCCGGGGAGCTGTTTTTT.